Below, 29 T cell receptor beta chains from the same sample are listed, as sequenced in a study of T cell clones after liver transplantation (dated by TCRdb to about 2019). Library preparation used the immunoSEQ multiplex PCR assay. This immuneACCESS table, as held by TCRdb, lists in-frame sequences with V and J called but not all clones. Of the missing ones, under half trace to an unresolved V gene in checked studies; the others have no known cause. This sample gives tens of thousands of clones in total; over 85% of them show up just once. The leading ten clones occupy 20% to 25% of the sample. The sequenced sample was CD8+ T cells from blood, obtained nearly 26 months after liver transplant. The receptor source for this set is a human patient who received a liver transplant. In transplant recipients, some T cells may be of donor rather than host origin.

The chain is built from TRBV6-1 and TRBJ2-7, with TRBD2 identical over 7 bases. The V gene end was trimmed by 5 bases and the J gene end by 1 base; junction bases not matched to a gene: 8. CDR3 length equals 15 residues. The germline CDR1 and CDR2 sequences are MNHNS and SASEGT. This chain's CDR3 is CASSLGGVLSYEQYF. The DNA of the CDR3 is TGTGCCAGCAGTCTTGGGGGGGTCTTATCCTACGAGCAGTACTTC.

The chain links TRBV5-1 to TRBJ1-2; D is ambiguous. The CDR3 covers 13 residues. Germline loops: CDR1 SGHRS, CDR2 YFSETQ. The ends were cut back, 4 bases at V and 8 bases at J, with 15 bases in the middle. The CDR3 region is CASSPDPTGGYTF. As DNA, the CDR3 is TGCGCCAGCAGCCCGGACCCGACCGGCGGCTACACCTTC.

The chain links TRBV1 to TRBJ1-4; the table's D gene call, TRBD1, was not cross checked with the DNA. TRBV1 is a known pseudogene. CDR3 size: 19 residues. The CDR3 region has the DNA TGCACCAGCAGCCAAGGGGGAGACAGGGGGTTATCAACTAATGAAAAACTGTTTTTT. It translates to CTSSQGGDRGLSTNEKLFF.

This clone was seen more than once but under ten times. The chain carries TRBV10-3 and TRBJ2-7, with D unclear. This CDR3 has 15 amino acids. Germline-derived CDR1 and CDR2 are ENHRY and SYGVKD. Trimming removed 4 bases at V and 4 bases at J, with 17 bases between. In nucleotides, the CDR3 is TGTGCCATCAGTGGGGTTATTTCGGTTATGTACGAGCAGTACTTC. It yields the protein CAISGVISVMYEQYF.

The chain recombines TRBV7-9 with TRBJ2-7, with a tentative D call TRBD1 (5 bases). The CDR3 has 14 amino acids. With 5 bases removed from V and 5 bases from J, the gap between germline ends came to 16 bases. Germline V gene lookup returns CDR1 SEHNR and CDR2 FQNEAQ (reference sequence). The CDR3 bases are TGTGCCAGCAGCCAATCCTCAGGGCCGGACGAGCAGTACTTC. This encodes CASSQSSGPDEQYF. Full variable domain (remainder filled in from reference TRBV7-9 and TRBJ2-7): DTGVSQNPRHKITKRGQNVTFRCDPISEHNRLYWYRQTLGQGPEFLTYFQNEAQLEKSRLLSDRFSAERPKGSFSTLEIQRTEQGDSAMYLCASSQSSGPDEQYFGPGTRLTVT.

V usage is TRBV19 and J usage is TRBJ1-1, with D unclear. Germline V gene sequence: CDR1 LNHDA, CDR2 SQIVND (reference sequence). V lost 7 bases and J 1 base, leaving 19 bases between the germline ends. This CDR3 is built from 16 residues. The CDR3 spells CASIGKPEAPNTEAFF. In DNA, the CDR3 is TGTGCCAGTATCGGGAAACCGGAGGCCCCGAACACTGAAGCTTTCTTT.

V usage is TRBV27 and J usage is TRBJ1-5; no reliable D call. The germline CDR1 and CDR2 sequences are MNHEY and SMNVEV (reference sequence). This CDR3 has 13 residues. Trimming took off 2 bases at V and 4 bases at J, with 6 bases between the two ends. The CDR3, as DNA: TGTGCCAGCAGTTTAATGGAAAATCAGCCCCAGCATTTT. It specifies CASSLMENQPQHF.

The rearrangement links TRBV4-1 to TRBJ1-6, with 8 bases that match TRBD1. Germline values: CDR1 MGHRA, CDR2 YSYEKL. There are 16 residues in the CDR3. Unmatched junction bases numbered 7, after V lost 2 bases and J lost 7 bases. The CDR3 nucleotides read TGCGCCAGCAGCCAAACGACGGGACAGGAAAATTCACCCCTCCACTTT. This codes for CASSQTTGQENSPLHF.

The chain has TRBV4-3 and TRBJ2-3; a possible D gene is TRBD2 (5 bases). With 0 bases removed from V and 4 bases from J, the gap between germline ends came to 17 bases. Germline loops: CDR1 LGHNA, CDR2 YSLEER. The CDR3 has 17 residues. The CDR3 DNA is TGCGCCAGCAGCCAAGATTTCCGGAGTACAGCGGCAGATACGCAGTATTTT. Amino acid sequence: CASSQDFRSTAADTQYF.

The V call is TRBV14, the J call TRBJ2-7, with 9 bases fitting TRBD2. This CDR3 has 15 amino acids. Losses at the gene ends were 1 base for V and 3 bases for J; bases not matched to a gene: 4. The V gene's germline CDR1 is SGHDN and CDR2 FVKESK. The CDR3 sequence: CASSQGSGSIYEQYF. CDR3 sequence (DNA): TGTGCCAGCAGCCAAGGTAGCGGGAGCATCTACGAGCAGTACTTC.

The chain is built from TRBV7-6 and TRBJ1-2; D is uncertain. The CDR3 consists of 17 residues. The V end lost 3 bases, the J end lost 3 bases, and 20 bases lay between the germline ends. Germline-derived CDR1 and CDR2 are SGHVS and FNYEAQ. The CDR3 sequence: CASSFPPSGPVDYGYTF. The CDR3 DNA is TGTGCCAGCAGCTTCCCCCCCTCGGGCCCTGTCGACTATGGCTACACCTTC. Looking up the rest from reference TRBV7-6 and TRBJ1-2 gives the full variable domain: GAGVSQSPRYKVTKRGQDVALRCDPISGHVSLYWYRQALGQGPEFLTYFNYEAQQDKSGLPNDRFSAERPEGSISTLTIQRTEQRDSAMYRCASSFPPSGPVDYGYTFGSGTRLTVV.

V and J are TRBV7-2 and TRBJ2-5; D ambiguous. Trimming pared 0 bases from V and 5 bases from J, leaving 13 bases between. The length of the CDR3 is 15 residues. Per the germline V gene, CDR1 is SGHTA and CDR2 is FQGNSA. CDR3: CASSLALFGLETQYF. CDR3 DNA: TGTGCCAGCAGCTTAGCGCTATTCGGCCTGGAGACCCAGTACTTC.

The chain employs TRBV4-1 and TRBJ2-5, with 8 bases that match TRBD1. This CDR3 spans 15 amino acids. V shed 1 base, J shed 5 bases, and the junction held 6 bases outside the gene matches. Germline loops: CDR1 MGHRA, CDR2 YSYEKL. CDR3 sequence: CASSQGTGFGETQYF. CDR3 nucleotide sequence: TGCGCCAGCAGCCAAGGGACAGGGTTTGGGGAGACCCAGTACTTC.

The chain is built from TRBV27 and TRBJ2-1, with D perhaps matching TRBD1 or TRBD2 (5 bases each). The CDR3 has 12 residues. Germline lookup yields CDR1 MNHEY and CDR2 SMNVEV (reference sequence). V lost 3 bases and J lost 9, with 9 bases in between. The CDR3 region is CASSFFGAEQFF. DNA of the CDR3: TGTGCCAGCAGTTTTTTCGGGGCTGAGCAGTTCTTC.

The chain employs TRBV18 and TRBJ2-7; the D gene is possibly TRBD1 (5 bases). CDR1 KGHSH and CDR2 LQKENI come from the germline V gene. The V end was cut by 3 bases, the J end by 2 bases, with 8 bases between. This CDR3 spans 13 amino acids. CDR3 nucleotides: TGTGCCAGCTCACCGGACAATACCTACGAGCAGTACTTC. It is translated as CASSPDNTYEQYF.

This clone is a singleton in its sample. The chain combines TRBV4-1 with TRBJ1-4, with D possibly being TRBD1 (6 bases). The V gene lost 2 bases and the J gene lost 5 bases, with 15 bases spanning the gap. The germline CDR1 and CDR2 sequences are MGHRA and YSYEKL. CDR3 length: 16 amino acids. The CDR3 is CASSQREGGPNEKLFF. The CDR3 region has the DNA TGCGCCAGCAGCCAACGGGAGGGGGGTCCAAATGAAAAACTGTTTTTT.

The rearrangement links TRBV4-3 to TRBJ2-2, with D maybe TRBD1 (6 bases). Germline V gene lookup returns CDR1 LGHNA and CDR2 YSLEER. The CDR3 length is 15 residues. Trimming took off 9 bases at V and 1 base at J, with 15 bases between the two ends. CDR3 sequence (DNA): TGCGCCAGTTCAGTACAGACAGGGAACACCGGGGAGCTGTTTTTT. Its translation is CASSVQTGNTGELFF.

The gene calls are TRBV29-1 and TRBJ2-5; D may be TRBD1 or TRBD2 (5 bases each). The assigned J gene may be wrong: the sequence end matches TRBJ2-7 better. The germline V gene encodes CDR1 SQVTM and CDR2 ANQGSEA. The CDR3 runs 14 residues. This CDR3 reads CSVEGDGHSYEQYF. The CDR3 nucleotides are TGCAGCGTTGAAGGGGACGGTCATTCCTACGAGCAGTACTTC.

The J gene is TRBJ2-3, the V gene TRBV5-1; 13 bases map to TRBD2. The V and J ends lost 3 bases and 6 bases, in that order; junction bases with no gene match: 4. The length of the CDR3 is 15 residues. CDR1 and CDR2 from the germline V gene are SGHRS and YFSETQ. The CDR3 DNA reads TGCGCCAGCAGCTCGACTAGCGGGGGGAGGGATACGCAGTATTTT. Protein sequence: CASSSTSGGRDTQYF. The full variable domain, its missing parts supplied by reference TRBV5-1 and TRBJ2-3, is KAGVTQTPRYLIKTRGQQVTLSCSPISGHRSVSWYQQTPGQGLQFLFEYFSETQRNKGNFPGRFSGRQFSNSRSEMNVSTLELGDSALYLCASSSTSGGRDTQYFGPGTRLTVL.

CDR3 in DNA: TGTGCCAGCAGTTTATTTGGAGATACGCAGTATTTT. It yields the protein CASSLFGDTQYF. This chain uses TRBV27 with TRBJ2-3; D gene ambiguous. This CDR3 spans 12 amino acids. V gave up 1 base and J gave up 5 bases, with 4 bases separating them. Germline lookup yields CDR1 MNHEY and CDR2 SMNVEV (reference sequence).

This chain uses TRBV5-1 with TRBJ2-1, with D tentatively TRBD1 or TRBD2 (5 bases each). Germline CDR1 reads SGHRS; CDR2 reads YFSETQ. The CDR3 is 15 residues long. Trimming removed 6 bases at V and 6 bases at J, with 19 bases between. CDR3 DNA: TGCGCCAGCACTCCTGTGGGCGCTGGGGGCAATGAGCAGTTCTTC. Translation: CASTPVGAGGNEQFF.

The chain uses TRBV27 and TRBJ2-7, with 7 bases aligning to TRBD1. The V segment lost 5 bases and the J segment 6 bases; nucleotides outside the gene matches: 10. The CDR3 loop spans 14 amino acids. Germline V gives CDR1 MNHEY, CDR2 SMNVEV (reference sequence). Written as DNA, the CDR3 is TGTGCCAGCAGTAAACTCGGGACAGCGCCCGAGCAGTACTTC. As protein: CASSKLGTAPEQYF.

The table lists this clone with a few counts. The CDR3 coding sequence is TGCAGCGCGGACAGGGGAGACAATGAGCAGTTCTTC. This gives the protein CSADRGDNEQFF. This chain connects TRBV29-1 to TRBJ2-1, with 9 bases identical to TRBD1. Germline V gene lookup returns CDR1 SQVTM and CDR2 ANQGSEA. The CDR3 has 12 residues. V dropped 7 bases and J dropped 5; count of bases not matched to a gene: 3.

The chain joins TRBV19 to TRBJ2-2; D gene uncertain. There are 23 residues in the CDR3. V lost 7 bases to trimming and J lost 1 base, with 37 bases between them. Germline values: CDR1 LNHDA, CDR2 SQIVND (reference sequence). This chain's CDR3 is CASKNCLKIAIVQHNKNTGELFF. CDR3 bases: TGTGCCAGTAAAAATTGCCTAAAAATTGCCATCGTACAGCACAACAAGAACACCGGGGAGCTGTTTTTT.

V gene TRBV7-8 combines with J gene TRBJ2-1; 10 bases line up with TRBD1. V lost 5 bases and J lost 5; bases outside the gene matches: 6. CDR3 size: 15 residues. CDR1 is SGHVS and CDR2 is FQNEAQ in the germline V gene. CDR3: CASSAGTGVHNEQFF. The CDR3 nucleotides are TGTGCCAGCAGCGCTGGGACAGGGGTCCACAATGAGCAGTTCTTC.

The chain joins TRBV28 to TRBJ2-7; 8 nucleotides agree with TRBD2. The junction had 8 bases not matched to a gene; V was cut back by 3 bases and J by 4 bases. Germline V CDR1 and CDR2: MDHEN, SYDVKM. The CDR3 contains 15 residues. CDR3 nucleotides: TGTGCCAGCAGTTTCGGCGCGGGGGGAGGATACGAGCAGTACTTC. It specifies CASSFGAGGGYEQYF.

The CDR3 loop reads CASSLGRWISAFF. Here the CDR3 DNA reads TGTGCCAGCAGCTTAGGGCGTTGGATATCGGCTTTCTTT. This rearrangement joins TRBV11-2 to TRBJ1-1; D is unclear. The V gene's germline CDR1 is SGHAT and CDR2 FQNNGV. V lost 1 base and J lost 11, with 14 bases in between. CDR3 length equals 13 residues.

The chain couples TRBV18 to TRBJ1-2; TRBD1 might be the D (6 bases). Germline V gene data show CDR1 as KGHSH and CDR2 as LQKENI. This CDR3 region has 17 residues. Trimming shortened V by 3 bases and J by 5 bases, and 22 bases separated the two germline ends. The chain's CDR3 is CASSPELRTAIRYGYTF. For the CDR3, the DNA is TGTGCCAGCTCACCGGAGCTGAGGACAGCGATTCGATATGGCTACACCTTC. Full variable domain (missing parts from reference TRBV18 and TRBJ1-2): NAGVMQNPRHLVRRRGQEARLRCSPMKGHSHVYWYRQLPEEGLKFMVYLQKENIIDESGMPKERFSAEFPKEGPSILRIQQVVRGDSAAYFCASSPELRTAIRYGYTFGSGTRLTVV.

The chain couples TRBV30 to TRBJ2-7, with 8 bases aligning to TRBD2. This CDR3 contains 14 residues. CDR1 and CDR2 (germline): GTSNPN, SVGIG (reference sequence). Trimming removed 2 bases from V and 3 bases from J; junction bases left unmatched: 6. CDR3 sequence reads: CAWSLAGTLYEQYF. CDR3 in DNA: TGTGCCTGGAGTCTAGCGGGCACTCTCTACGAGCAGTACTTC.